This TCR beta chain was profiled in a study of identical twins. The CDR3 contains 16 residues. Trimming pared 4 bases from V and 5 bases from J, leaving 21 bases between. The germline V gene has CDR1 SGDLS and CDR2 YYNGEE. Via MiXCR, TCRdb re-called the 5' RACE reads, giving one row per CDR3 protein. The repertoire includes 600,000 to 850,000 distinct CDR3 sequences, about 20% of them detected once, and around 14% sits in the top ten. These data were also filed under a second study, of T cells expressing NK-cell markers.

The origin of this receptor is a woman younger than 30 in good health. The genes are TRBV9 and TRBJ2-5; either TRBD1 or TRBD2 may fit D (6 bases each). The sample taken for sequencing was PBMCs. The CDR3 here is CASSTSPTGPLETQYF. The CDR3 DNA reads TGTGCCAGCAGCACTAGCCCCACAGGGCCGCTGGAGACCCAGTACTTC.